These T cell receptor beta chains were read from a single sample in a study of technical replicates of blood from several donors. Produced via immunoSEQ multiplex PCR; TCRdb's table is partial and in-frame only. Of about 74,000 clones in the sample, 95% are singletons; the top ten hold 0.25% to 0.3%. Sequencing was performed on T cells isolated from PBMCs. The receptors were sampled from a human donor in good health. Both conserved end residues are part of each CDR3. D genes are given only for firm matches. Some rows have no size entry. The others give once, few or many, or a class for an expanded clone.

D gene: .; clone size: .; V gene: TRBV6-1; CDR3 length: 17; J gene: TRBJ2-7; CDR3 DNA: TGTGCCAGCAGTGGAGGGGCCGTTGCGGGGACCTCCTACGAGCAGTACTTC; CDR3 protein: CASSGGAVAGTSYEQYF
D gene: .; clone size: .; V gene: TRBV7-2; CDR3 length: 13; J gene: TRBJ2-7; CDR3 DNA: TGTGCCAGCAGCCCACAAAGCTCCTACGAGCAGTACTTC; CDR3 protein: CASSPQSSYEQYF
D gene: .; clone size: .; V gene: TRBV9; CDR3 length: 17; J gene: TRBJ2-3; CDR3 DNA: TGTGCCAGCAGCGCCCAACTCGGGGGGCTGGGAACAGATACGCAGTATTTT; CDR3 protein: CASSAQLGGLGTDTQYF
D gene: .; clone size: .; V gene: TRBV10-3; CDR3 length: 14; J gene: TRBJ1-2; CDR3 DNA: TGTGCCATCAGTAGGGGGACGGGTTCCTATGGCTACACCTTC; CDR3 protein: CAISRGTGSYGYTF
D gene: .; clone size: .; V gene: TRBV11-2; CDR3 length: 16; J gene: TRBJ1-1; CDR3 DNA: TGTGCCACCAGATCTATCGGCACAGGGAAGAACACTGAAGCTTTCTTT; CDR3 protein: CATRSIGTGKNTEAFF
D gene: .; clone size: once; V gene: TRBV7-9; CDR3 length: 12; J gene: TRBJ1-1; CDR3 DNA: TGTGCCAGCAGCTTAGGGAGAGCTGAAGCTTTCTTT; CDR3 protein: CASSLGRAEAFF
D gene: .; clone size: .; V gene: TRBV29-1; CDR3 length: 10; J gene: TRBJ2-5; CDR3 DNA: TGCTCGGGCGGGGAAGAGACCCAGTACTTC; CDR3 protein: CSGGEETQYF
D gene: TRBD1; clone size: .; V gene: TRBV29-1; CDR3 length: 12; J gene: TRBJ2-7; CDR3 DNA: TGCAGCGTGAGGACAGGGGGCTACGAGCAGTACTTC; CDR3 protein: CSVRTGGYEQYF
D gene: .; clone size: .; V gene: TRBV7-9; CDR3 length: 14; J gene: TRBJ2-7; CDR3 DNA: TGTGCCAGCAGCTTAGATGAAGCCCGCTACTGGCAGTACTTC; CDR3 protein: CASSLDEARYWQYF
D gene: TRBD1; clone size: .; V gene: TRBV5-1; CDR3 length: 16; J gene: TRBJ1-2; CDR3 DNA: TGCGCCAGCAGCTTGACCCTCTCCGGGACAGGCGATGGCTACACCTTC; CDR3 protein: CASSLTLSGTGDGYTF
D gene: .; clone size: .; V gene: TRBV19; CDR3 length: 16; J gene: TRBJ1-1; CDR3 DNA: TGTGCCAGTAGCCCCGAGAGTGGACTAATGAACACTGAAGCTTTCTTT; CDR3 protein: CASSPESGLMNTEAFF
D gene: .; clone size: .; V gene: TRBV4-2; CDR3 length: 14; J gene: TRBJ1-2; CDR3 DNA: TGTGCCAGCAGCCAAGAAGGGTCGGGGTATGGCTACACCTTC; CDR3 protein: CASSQEGSGYGYTF
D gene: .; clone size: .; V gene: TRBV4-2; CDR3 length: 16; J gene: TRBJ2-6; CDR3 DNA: TGTGCCAGCGGGGATGGACACGACTCTGGGGCCAACGTCCTGACTTTC; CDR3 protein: CASGDGHDSGANVLTF
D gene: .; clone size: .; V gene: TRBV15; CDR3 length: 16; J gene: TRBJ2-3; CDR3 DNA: TGTGCCACCAGCAGAGACCCTGACCCGGCGGCAGATACGCAGTATTTT; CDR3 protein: CATSRDPDPAADTQYF
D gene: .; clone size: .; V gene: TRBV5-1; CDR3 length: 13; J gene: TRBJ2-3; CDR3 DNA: TGCGCCAGCAAGACAGTCTCCACAGATACGCAGTATTTT; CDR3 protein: CASKTVSTDTQYF
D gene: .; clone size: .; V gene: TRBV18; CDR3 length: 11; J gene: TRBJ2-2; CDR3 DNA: TGTGCCAGCTCACCGGAGGGGGAGCTGTTTTTT; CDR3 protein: CASSPEGELFF
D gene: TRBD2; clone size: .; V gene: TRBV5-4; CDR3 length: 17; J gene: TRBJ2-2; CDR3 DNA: TGTGCCAGCAGCGGGCAACCGGGACTAGTGAACACCGGGGAGCTGTTTTTT; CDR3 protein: CASSGQPGLVNTGELFF
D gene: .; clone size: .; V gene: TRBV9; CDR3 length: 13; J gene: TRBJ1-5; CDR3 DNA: TGTGCCAGCAGCGCGGACAACGGTCAGCCCCAGCATTTT; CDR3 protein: CASSADNGQPQHF
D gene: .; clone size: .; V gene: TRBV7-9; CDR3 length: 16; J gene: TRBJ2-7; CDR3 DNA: TGTGCCAGCAGCTTATGGGCCAGAGGACTAACCTACGAGCAGTACTTC; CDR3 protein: CASSLWARGLTYEQYF
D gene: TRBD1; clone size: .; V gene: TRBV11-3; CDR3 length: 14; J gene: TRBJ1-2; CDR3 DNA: TGTGCCAGCAGCATTGACAGGGGAGACTATGGCTACACCTTC; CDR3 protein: CASSIDRGDYGYTF
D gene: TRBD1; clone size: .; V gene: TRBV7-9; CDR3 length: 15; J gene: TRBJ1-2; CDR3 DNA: TGTGCCAGCAGCAAGCACCGGGACAGGGAGGATGGCTACACCTTC; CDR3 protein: CASSKHRDREDGYTF
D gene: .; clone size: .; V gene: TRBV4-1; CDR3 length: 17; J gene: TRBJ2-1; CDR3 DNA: TGCGCCAGCAGGTCGGAGGGCCGAACTATAGGATACAATGAGCAGTTCTTC; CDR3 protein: CASRSEGRTIGYNEQFF
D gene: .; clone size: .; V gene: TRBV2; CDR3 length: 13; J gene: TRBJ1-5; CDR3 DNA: TGTGCCAGCAGCCCAGATAGCAATCAGCCCCAGCATTTT; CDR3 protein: CASSPDSNQPQHF
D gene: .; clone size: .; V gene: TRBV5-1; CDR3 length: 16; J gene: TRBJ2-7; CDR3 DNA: TGCGCCAGCAGCCCTAAGGGGCCGGGTACCCCTTACGAGCAGTACTTC; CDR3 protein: CASSPKGPGTPYEQYF
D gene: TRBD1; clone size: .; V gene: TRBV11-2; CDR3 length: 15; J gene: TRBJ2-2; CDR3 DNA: TGTGCCAGCAGCTCCAGGACAGGGGGCACCGGGGAGCTGTTTTTT; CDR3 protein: CASSSRTGGTGELFF
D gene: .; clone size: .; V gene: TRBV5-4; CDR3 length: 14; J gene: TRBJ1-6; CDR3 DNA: TGTGCCAGCAGCTTGCACGGGGGTAATTCACCCCTCCACTTT; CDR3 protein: CASSLHGGNSPLHF
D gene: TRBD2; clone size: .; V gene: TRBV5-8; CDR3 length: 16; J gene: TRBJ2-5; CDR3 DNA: TGTGCCAGCAGCTTGGTTGGTAGCGGGTACCAAGAGACCCAGTACTTC; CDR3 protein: CASSLVGSGYQETQYF
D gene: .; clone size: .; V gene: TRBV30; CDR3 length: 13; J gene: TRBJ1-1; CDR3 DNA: TGTGCCTGGTTGAGTTTCAGGGACACTGAAGCTTTCTTT; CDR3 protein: CAWLSFRDTEAFF
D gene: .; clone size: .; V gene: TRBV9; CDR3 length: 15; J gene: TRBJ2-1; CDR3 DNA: TGTGCCAGCAGCCTACCGGGGTCCCCCTACAATGAGCAGTTCTTC; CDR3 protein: CASSLPGSPYNEQFF
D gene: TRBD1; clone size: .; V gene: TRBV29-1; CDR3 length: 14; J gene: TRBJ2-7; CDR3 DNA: TGCAGCGTTATAGGACAGGGGGCGCGAGGCGAGCAGTACTTC; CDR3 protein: CSVIGQGARGEQYF
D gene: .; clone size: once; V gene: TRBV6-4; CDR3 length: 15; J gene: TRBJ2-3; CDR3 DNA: TGTGCCAGCAGACAATACAGCACTAGCACAGATACGCAGTATTTT; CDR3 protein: CASRQYSTSTDTQYF
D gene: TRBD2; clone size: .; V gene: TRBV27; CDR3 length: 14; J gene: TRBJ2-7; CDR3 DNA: TGTGCCAGCAGTTTGAATAGCGGGAAGGTCGAGCAGTACTTC; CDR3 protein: CASSLNSGKVEQYF
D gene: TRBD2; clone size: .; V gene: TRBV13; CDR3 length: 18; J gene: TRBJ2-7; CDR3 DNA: TGTGCCAGCAGCTTGAGGGGACTAGCGGGAGGGCCCACCTACGAGCAGTACTTC; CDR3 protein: CASSLRGLAGGPTYEQYF
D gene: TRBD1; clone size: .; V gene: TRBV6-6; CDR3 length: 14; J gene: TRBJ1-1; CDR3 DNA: TGTGCCAGCGGGGCCTACAGGGGTAAAACTGAAGCTTTCTTT; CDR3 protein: CASGAYRGKTEAFF
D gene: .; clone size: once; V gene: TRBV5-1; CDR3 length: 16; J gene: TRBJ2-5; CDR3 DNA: TGCGCCAGCAGCGCGACGGGGCAGGGGATAGTAGAGACCCAGTACTTC; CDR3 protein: CASSATGQGIVETQYF
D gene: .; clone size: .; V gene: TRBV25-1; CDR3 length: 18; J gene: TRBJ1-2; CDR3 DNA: TGTGCCAGCAGTGAGATCGATCTCCGGCTATCAACTACTTATGGCTACACCTTC; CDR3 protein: CASSEIDLRLSTTYGYTF